The 27 T cell receptor beta chains below come from one sample, sequenced in a study of response to subunit inactivated influenza vaccine. TCRdb analysed the RT-PCR reads with MiXCR anew, one entry per CDR3 protein. The sample records around 490,000 distinct CDR3 sequences, approximately 7.1% being singletons. The sequences come from PBMCs from blood, collected less than 30 months after vaccination. Receptor source: a man aged 45 to 75 who received an inactivated influenza vaccine.

This clonotype was recorded many times. The genes are TRBV6-2 or TRBV6-3 and TRBJ2-2; D gene unclear. V lost 10 bases and J lost 2, with 14 bases in between. In germline, CDR1 is MNHEY, CDR2 SVGEGT. The CDR3 loop spans 14 amino acids. The CDR3: CATQKTVNTGELFF. The CDR3, as DNA: TGTGCCACCCAGAAGACGGTTAACACCGGGGAGCTGTTTTTT.

This clonotype was seen a handful of times. The CDR3 region is CASSFLSSRGPGELFF. The CDR3 region has the DNA TGTGCCAGCAGTTTTCTTTCCAGCCGGGGGCCCGGGGAGCTGTTTTTT. V is TRBV28 and J is TRBJ2-2, with D perhaps TRBD1 or TRBD2 (6 bases each). Trimming took 3 bases from V and 6 from J, leaving 17 bases between them. The CDR3 has 16 residues. Germline V gene data show CDR1 as MDHEN and CDR2 as SYDVKM.

V and J are TRBV12-3 or TRBV12-4 and TRBJ1-1, with D unclear. The CDR3 is 12 residues long. V was trimmed by 7 bases and J by 3 bases, leaving 9 bases between them. The CDR3 loop is CASKGWDTEAFF. DNA for the CDR3: TGTGCCAGCAAGGGTTGGGACACTGAAGCTTTCTTT.

This clonotype showed up many times. This chain uses TRBV2 with TRBJ2-7, with D unresolved. From germline, CDR1 is SNHLY and CDR2 FYNNEI. The V end lost 6 bases, the J end lost 3 bases, and 6 bases lay between the germline ends. CDR3 length: 11 residues. The CDR3 DNA follows: TGTGCCAGCAGGGGATACTACGAGCAGTACTTC. Amino acid sequence: CASRGYYEQYF. The full variable domain, in which reference TRBV2 and TRBJ2-7 provide the parts outside the CDR3, is EPEVTQTPSHQVTQMGQEVILRCVPISNHLYFYWYRQILGQKVEFLVSFYNNEISEKSEIFDDQFSVERPDGSNFTLKIRSTKLEDSAMYFCASRGYYEQYFGPGTRLTVT.

The chain joins TRBV20-1 to TRBJ2-5; TRBD1 is a possible D gene (6 bases). This CDR3 has 13 residues. Germline lookup yields CDR1 DFQATT and CDR2 SNEGSKA (reference sequence). V lost 3 bases and J 5 bases, leaving 13 bases between the germline ends. The CDR3 nucleotides are TGCAGTGCTAGTAAGGGGGTGGAGGAGACCCAGTACTTC. Its translation: CSASKGVEETQYF.

This rearrangement joins TRBV5-1 to TRBJ2-2, with D tentatively TRBD1 or TRBD2 (6 bases each). Trimming removed 4 bases at V and 6 bases at J, with 16 bases between. The CDR3 extends over 15 amino acids. Germline CDR1 reads SGHRS; CDR2 reads YFSETQ. The CDR3 loop reads CASSGEQGGAGELFF. The CDR3, as DNA: TGCGCCAGCAGCGGTGAACAGGGAGGCGCCGGGGAGCTGTTTTTT.

This clonotype came up a few times. The chain recombines TRBV11-2 with TRBJ2-1; TRBD2 aligns across 9 bases. The length of the CDR3 is 18 residues. Unmatched junction bases numbered 9, after V lost 1 base and J lost 2 bases. Germline CDR1 SGHAT, CDR2 FQNNGV. CDR3 in amino acids: CASSLVGGGAPPYNEQFF. DNA of the CDR3: TGTGCCAGCAGCTTAGTTGGCGGGGGGGCCCCTCCCTACAATGAGCAGTTCTTC.

This clonotype was found a few times. V is TRBV5-1 and J is TRBJ2-7; 8 bases match TRBD1. This CDR3 has 14 amino acids. The germline gives CDR1 SGHRS, CDR2 YFSETQ. The junction had 13 bases not matched to a gene; V was cut back by 7 bases and J by 7 bases. The CDR3 region is CASYPGQARGEQYF. Here the CDR3 DNA reads TGCGCCAGCTACCCGGGACAGGCAAGGGGGGAGCAGTACTTC.

The table lists this clonotype with a few counts. The V gene is TRBV20-1, the J gene TRBJ1-1, with TRBD1 as a possible D gene (6 bases). Germline CDR1 reads DFQATT; CDR2 reads SNEGSKA (reference sequence). The length of the CDR3 is 13 residues. The germline V and J ends were trimmed by 5 bases and 5 bases, with 15 bases remaining between them. The DNA for the CDR3 is TGCAGTGCTCGCCGGGCCCAGGGGACTGAAGCTTTCTTT. Translating it yields CSARRAQGTEAFF.

A few counts support this clonotype. The CDR3 sequence: CASSLAQGQGPYEQYF. CDR3 in DNA: TGTGCCAGCAGCTTAGCGCAGGGACAGGGACCCTACGAGCAGTACTTC. The rearrangement uses TRBV7-2 and TRBJ2-7; TRBD1 matches at 9 bases. Germline CDR1 reads SGHTA; CDR2 reads FQGNSA. The junction had 5 bases not matched to a gene; V was cut back by 0 bases and J by 2 bases. The CDR3 contains 16 residues.

To note about this clonotype: A much bigger clone sits one base away, suggesting this may be a read error. The rearrangement links TRBV12-3 or TRBV12-4 to TRBJ2-7, with 11 bases aligning to TRBD1. The CDR3 has 15 residues. Here the CDR3 DNA reads TGTGCCAGCAGTTTAGAGGGACAGGGGGTATACGGGCAGTACTTC. Translation: CASSLEGQGVYGQYF.

This clonotype was counted only a few times. CDR3 in amino acids: CASSPSGREQYF. The CDR3 region has the DNA TGTGCCAGCTCACCAAGCGGGCGCGAGCAGTACTTC. The chain couples TRBV18 to TRBJ2-7; a weak D match, TRBD2 (6 bases). The CDR3 is 12 residues long. CDR1 and CDR2 (germline): KGHSH, LQKENI. V was clipped by 2 bases and J by 6 bases, with 8 bases between them.

In this sample, this clonotype turned up many times. The rearrangement uses TRBV4-1 and TRBJ2-2, with 9 bases aligning to TRBD2. The CDR3 contains 18 residues. J gave up 2 bases and V 4 bases, and 11 bases lay outside the gene matches. The germline gives CDR1 MGHRA, CDR2 YSYEKL. The CDR3 bases are TGCGCCAGCAGCCCCGGGGGAGCGGGGGGACTCAACACCGGGGAGCTGTTTTTT. Protein product: CASSPGGAGGLNTGELFF.

The V and J genes are TRBV2 and TRBJ2-7, with D hard to call. This CDR3 is 15 amino acids long. Deletions cut 0 bases from V and 3 bases from J, with 12 bases between. Germline CDR1 and CDR2: SNHLY and FYNNEI. The CDR3, as DNA: TGTGCCAGCAGTGAAGCGCTTTTTGGGGACTACGAGCAGTACTTC. Translation: CASSEALFGDYEQYF.

This clonotype was observed many times. This chain uses TRBV12-3 or TRBV12-4 with TRBJ1-1; 8 positions match TRBD1. With 6 bases clipped from V and 4 bases from J, the junction kept 7 bases outside the gene matches. The CDR3 spans 14 residues. CDR3 DNA: TGTGCCAGCAGCCAGACAGGGGTAGGCACTGAAGCTTTCTTT. Translating gives CASSQTGVGTEAFF.

This clonotype was found a few times. V usage is TRBV20-1 and J usage is TRBJ1-6; TRBD1 is a possible D gene (5 bases). Germline loops: CDR1 DFQATT, CDR2 SNEGSKA (reference sequence). This CDR3 has 15 amino acids. Trimming took 2 bases from V and 5 from J, leaving 13 bases between them. The CDR3 DNA follows: TGCAGTGCTAGATCGGGGCCAACCGATAATTCACCCCTCCACTTT. Its protein is CSARSGPTDNSPLHF.

This clonotype was counted only a few times. The V gene is TRBV7-9, the J gene TRBJ1-5; D remains unclear. This CDR3 contains 12 residues. Deletions cut 4 bases from V and 4 bases from J, with 5 bases between. CDR1 is SEHNR, CDR2 FQNEAQ, per germline (reference sequence). DNA for the CDR3: TGTGCCAGCAGCTCTTGGAATCAGCCCCAGCATTTT. Amino acids: CASSSWNQPQHF.

Regarding this clonotype: Sequence at one end of the junction differs from germline and may be a read error. The genes are TRBV28 and TRBJ2-7; 8 bases are a match to TRBD1. Germline CDR1 is MDHEN and CDR2 is SYDVKM. The CDR3 loop spans 12 amino acids. The CDR3 loop is CASSLLGDRLRF. CDR3 bases: TGTGCCAGCAGTTTATTAGGGGACAGGCTACGCTTC.

This clonotype was seen a handful of times. J is TRBJ1-5 and V is TRBV2; D is unclear. Germline V gives CDR1 SNHLY, CDR2 FYNNEI. V was shortened by 3 bases and J by 2 bases, with 5 bases between the two germline ends. The length of the CDR3 is 13 residues. The CDR3 nucleotides are TGTGCCAGCAGTGACTCGGGCAATCAGCCCCAGCATTTT. It is translated as CASSDSGNQPQHF.

Only a few counts were recorded for this clonotype. V usage is TRBV6-1 and J usage is TRBJ1-2; weak D call: TRBD1 (5 bases). The CDR3 contains 16 residues. Deletions cut 2 bases from V and 7 bases from J, with 20 bases between. The V gene's germline CDR1 is MNHNS and CDR2 SASEGT. For the CDR3, the DNA is TGTGCCAGCAGTGAATTGGGGGGGTACGGGTCCTCTGGCTACACCTTC. This codes for CASSELGGYGSSGYTF.

This clonotype has just a few counts. V is TRBV5-1 and J is TRBJ1-1; 9 bases match TRBD1. Germline CDR1 SGHRS, CDR2 YFSETQ. J was trimmed by 6 bases and V by 5 bases; bases with no gene match: 14. The CDR3 runs to 16 residues. CDR3 region: CASRTIPGQGNSEAFF. The DNA for the CDR3 is TGCGCCAGCAGAACAATTCCGGGACAGGGAAACTCTGAAGCTTTCTTT. The full variable domain, its missing parts supplied by reference TRBV5-1 and TRBJ1-1, is KAGVTQTPRYLIKTRGQQVTLSCSPISGHRSVSWYQQTPGQGLQFLFEYFSETQRNKGNFPGRFSGRQFSNSRSEMNVSTLELGDSALYLCASRTIPGQGNSEAFFGQGTRLTVV.

This clonotype was observed a few times. This sequence joins TRBV3-1 and TRBJ1-2; possible D gene TRBD1, 5 bases. Per the germline V gene, CDR1 is LGHDT and CDR2 is YNNKEL (reference sequence). The V gene lost 2 bases and the J gene lost 7 bases, with 8 bases spanning the gap. CDR3 length: 12 amino acids. CDR3 region: CASSQRGSGYTF. CDR3 DNA sequence: TGTGCCAGCAGCCAAAGGGGAAGTGGCTACACCTTC.

This clonotype showed up many times. The chain employs TRBV5-4 and TRBJ2-4; D is unclear. CDR1 and CDR2 from the germline V gene are SGHNT and YYREEE (reference sequence). There are 23 residues in the CDR3. Trimming took 0 bases from V and 0 from J, leaving 31 bases between them. In DNA, the CDR3 is TGTGCCAGCAGCTTGGACGATCTGGTTAAACAGCCCTTATTGATTTTAGCCAAAAACATTCAGTACTTC. Translating gives CASSLDDLVKQPLLILAKNIQYF.

This clonotype was seen repeatedly, ten times or more. The chain combines TRBV10-3 with TRBJ2-3; weak D call: TRBD2 (5 bases). In germline, CDR1 is ENHRY, CDR2 SYGVKD. The V and J ends lost 8 bases and 0 bases respectively, with 9 bases between them. This CDR3 has 13 amino acids. Written as DNA, the CDR3 is TGTGCCATCCGGCGAGGGAGCACAGATACGCAGTATTTT. Translation: CAIRRGSTDTQYF.

This clonotype was counted only a few times. This chain links TRBV29-1 with TRBJ1-4; D gene uncertain. The CDR3 totals 14 residues. Germline lookup yields CDR1 SQVTM and CDR2 ANQGSEA. Trimming removed 6 bases at V and 6 bases at J, with 17 bases between. The chain's CDR3 is CSVYLRTSYEKLFF. In DNA, the CDR3 is TGCAGCGTGTACCTCAGGACTAGCTATGAAAAACTGTTTTTT.

This clonotype has ten or more counts. The V and J genes are TRBV4-1 and TRBJ2-5; D possibly corresponds to TRBD2 (6 bases). The germline V gene has CDR1 MGHRA and CDR2 YSYEKL. The CDR3 spans 14 residues. Trimming took off 0 bases at V and 7 bases at J, with 12 bases between the two ends. This chain's CDR3 is CASSQERRDGTQYF. In DNA, the CDR3 is TGCGCCAGCAGCCAAGAGAGGCGGGACGGGACCCAGTACTTC.

This clonotype was recorded at least ten times. The V and J genes are TRBV7-2 and TRBJ2-7, with a possible D match to TRBD2 (6 bases). V shed 6 bases and J shed 1 base, with 13 bases lying between them. The germline CDR1 and CDR2 sequences are SGHTA and FQGNSA. The CDR3 is 14 residues long. The CDR3 region is CASREDGLSYEQYF. The DNA of the CDR3 is TGTGCCAGCAGGGAGGACGGACTATCCTACGAGCAGTACTTC.